Listed here is a single T cell receptor (beta chain). The antigen remains undetermined. A read error may explain this, as a much larger clone is one base away. Prepared TCR beta cDNA libraries contained unique molecular identifiers. From about 1 to 10 million T cells, 500,000 or so cDNA molecules were obtained. Via MiXCR, TCRdb re-called the PCR reads, giving one row per CDR3 protein. Found here are roughly 700,000 distinct CDR3 sequences, roughly 27% of them singletons; the top ten hold under 0.7%. The data were taken from a study of post-analysis software for immune sequencing data. Whole-study context: Relapsing-remitting, secondary progressive and progressive-relapsing multiple sclerosis were all included among the disease courses.

The CDR3 extends over 16 amino acids. V was pared by 2 bases and J by 2 bases, with 13 bases between. Germline loops: CDR1 WSHSY, CDR2 SAAADI. Study-wide findings and caveats: Controls showed lower frequencies than patients for four to six TRBV segments, and TRBV5-6, TRBV5-1 and TRBV20-1 were among these. Relative to controls, patients with multiple sclerosis showed significantly lower normalized Chao1 diversity.

The sequence derives from a girl aged 5-17 years with multiple sclerosis. Input material: blood. The rearrangement uses TRBV10-2 and TRBJ2-4; D is perhaps TRBD2 (6 bases). The CDR3: CASSEPSGWTKNIQYF. CDR3 bases: TGCGCCAGCAGTGAGCCGAGCGGGTGGACCAAAAACATTCAGTACTTC.